This T cell receptor (beta chain) was retrieved from a study of cytomegalovirus exposure and HLA in healthy donors. CDR3 size: 14 residues. CDR1 is SEHNR, CDR2 FQNEAQ, per germline (reference sequence). Trimming at V came to 5 bases and at J to 4 bases, leaving 6 bases not matched to a gene. Vbeta (60) and Jbeta (13) primers were used in the PCR. Libraries were prepared by immunoSEQ multiplex PCR; TCRdb keeps only in-frame clonotypes and omits some of them. The sample gives some 140,000 clones, 60% to 85% of which show up once; under 2% is in the top ten. Sequences were obtained from PBMCs. This receptor was identified in a female donor in good health and CMV-seropositive. This chain links TRBV7-9 with TRBJ1-1, with 8 nucleotides matching TRBD1. CDR3 region: CASSRFTGGTEAFF. The CDR3 DNA reads as TGTGCCAGCAGCAGATTTACAGGGGGCACTGAAGCTTTCTTT.